The 23 T cell receptor beta chains in this list originate from one sample, sequenced in a study of shared clonotypes between healthy human individuals (dated by TCRdb to 2019 to 2021). Libraries were prepared through the immunoSEQ multiplex PCR assay. The table was pulled from immuneACCESS by TCRdb, which kept in-frame rearrangements only. Such tables lose some clones; where checked, under half of the loss comes from unresolved V genes, and the rest has no known cause. This sample holds 2.3 million or so clones; about 92% were observed only once. 0.35% to 0.45% of the sample lies in the top ten. Sample: naive CD4+ T cells from PBMCs. The cell subset or site tag for this specimen amounts to: CD45RA+ positively selected. These receptors all come from a man aged 18 to 29 in good health. Some clones in this sample may be carry-over from other donors' samples.

J is TRBJ2-1 and V is TRBV18; 9 bases fit TRBD1. This CDR3 spans 13 amino acids. Germline loops: CDR1 KGHSH, CDR2 LQKENI. V trimming: 5 bases; J trimming: 6 bases; junction bases outside the gene matches: 2. CDR3 DNA: TGTGCCAGCTCAGTGGACAGGGGCAATGAGCAGTTCTTC. Its translation: CASSVDRGNEQFF.

This chain joins TRBV6-1 and TRBJ2-7; D gene ambiguous. The V end was cut by 5 bases, the J end by 3 bases, with 17 bases between. The CDR3 totals 15 residues. Germline V gene data show CDR1 as MNHNS and CDR2 as SASEGT. CDR3 sequence reads: CASSRQFGLGYEQYF. The DNA of the CDR3 is TGTGCCAGCAGTCGCCAATTCGGGTTGGGCTACGAGCAGTACTTC.

The CDR3 loop reads CASSPNGGLSEAFF. DNA for the CDR3: TGTGCCAGCTCACCAAACGGGGGACTGAGTGAAGCTTTCTTT. This sequence joins TRBV18 and TRBJ1-1; a possible D gene is TRBD1 (5 bases). Germline V lookup: CDR1 KGHSH, CDR2 LQKENI. The CDR3 spans 14 residues. V lost 2 bases and J lost 7, with 14 bases in between.

The genes are TRBV19 and TRBJ1-5; a weak D match, TRBD1 (6 bases). Germline assignment: CDR1 LNHDA and CDR2 SQIVND (reference sequence). The CDR3 has 13 residues. The V end was cut by 4 bases, the J end by 4 bases, with 8 bases between. The chain's CDR3 is CASSRQENQPQHF. CDR3 nucleotide sequence: TGTGCCAGTAGTAGACAGGAGAATCAGCCCCAGCATTTT. The complete variable domain, with remaining parts taken from reference TRBV19 and TRBJ1-5, reads DGGITQSPKYLFRKEGQNVTLSCEQNLNHDAMYWYRQDPGQGLRLIYYSQIVNDFQKGDIAEGYSVSREKKESFPLTVTSAQKNPTAFYLCASSRQENQPQHFGDGTRLSIL.

The chain has TRBV28 and TRBJ1-5; D is ambiguous. Deletions cut 2 bases from V and 0 bases from J, with 11 bases between. CDR3 length equals 16 residues. Germline V gene data show CDR1 as MDHEN and CDR2 as SYDVKM. CDR3 region: CASSLMAGYSNQPQHF. In DNA, the CDR3 is TGTGCCAGCAGTTTAATGGCGGGGTATAGCAATCAGCCCCAGCATTTT.

The chain uses TRBV30 and TRBJ2-7; 7 nucleotides line up with TRBD1. Germline assignment: CDR1 GTSNPN and CDR2 SVGIG (reference sequence). The CDR3 totals 15 residues. V lost 4 bases to trimming and J lost 2 bases; unmatched junction nucleotides: 11. The CDR3 sequence is CAWTGAETGPYEQYF. The CDR3 bases are TGTGCCTGGACCGGAGCCGAGACAGGGCCCTACGAGCAGTACTTC.

This clone is a singleton in its sample. This sequence joins TRBV2 and TRBJ1-5; possibly TRBD1 for D (5 bases). The CDR3 runs 16 residues. Germline V gene data show CDR1 as SNHLY and CDR2 as FYNNEI. Trimming stripped 4 bases from V and 0 bases from J, with 13 bases between. The DNA for the CDR3 is TGTGCCAGCAGTGTAACCACAGGAGATAGCAATCAGCCCCAGCATTTT. Its translation is CASSVTTGDSNQPQHF.

V usage is TRBV18 and J usage is TRBJ2-3; D may be TRBD1 (6 bases). The germline V gene encodes CDR1 KGHSH and CDR2 LQKENI. This CDR3 is 16 amino acids long. Trimming removed 4 bases from V and 2 bases from J, with 16 bases in between. CDR3 sequence reads: CASSQLQGHPTDTQYF. The CDR3 region has the DNA TGTGCCAGCTCACAACTCCAGGGGCATCCCACAGATACGCAGTATTTT.

The chain combines TRBV2 with TRBJ2-1; 9 positions agree with TRBD2. The CDR3 sequence is 16 residues long. V was pared by 0 bases and J by 7 bases, with 7 bases of the junction left unmatched. Germline lookup yields CDR1 SNHLY and CDR2 FYNNEI. The CDR3: CASSEAGGRDTNEQFF. CDR3 sequence (DNA): TGTGCCAGCAGTGAAGCGGGCGGGAGGGATACGAATGAGCAGTTCTTC.

Concerning this clone: The same CDR3 can be traced to other DNA sequences in this sample. J is TRBJ2-3 and V is TRBV18; 12 positions agree with TRBD2. Germline V gene sequence: CDR1 KGHSH, CDR2 LQKENI. The CDR3 covers 15 residues. Trimming cost V 8 bases and J 3 bases; bases outside gene matches: 6. The CDR3 DNA reads TGTGCCAGCCAACCCCTAGCGGGAGGGACAGATACGCAGTATTTT. Encoded protein: CASQPLAGGTDTQYF.

About this clone itself: This CDR3 is also generated by other DNA sequences in the sample. The rearrangement joins TRBV9 to TRBJ2-5, with 11 bases lining up with TRBD2. This CDR3 has 15 amino acids. Per germline, CDR1 SGDLS and CDR2 YYNGEE. J was trimmed by 5 bases and V by 2 bases; bases with no gene match: 5. This CDR3 reads CASSVTSGRAETQYF. As DNA, the CDR3 is TGTGCCAGCAGCGTTACTAGCGGGAGAGCGGAGACCCAGTACTTC.

With regard to this clone: Other DNA sequences of this sample code for an identical CDR3. J is TRBJ1-5 and V is TRBV5-1; 10 bases match TRBD1. This CDR3 comprises 15 residues. Germline loops: CDR1 SGHRS, CDR2 YFSETQ. With V trimmed by 0 bases and J by 6 bases, 3 bases remained unmatched. CDR3 amino acids: CASSLEGQGFQPQHF. CDR3 nucleotides: TGCGCCAGCAGCTTGGAGGGACAGGGGTTTCAGCCCCAGCATTTT.

The rearrangement links TRBV11-2 to TRBJ2-1, with 14 bases lining up with TRBD2. The CDR3 runs 18 residues. The germline V gene has CDR1 SGHAT and CDR2 FQNNGV. J lost 1 base, V lost 5 bases, and 7 bases had no gene match. The CDR3 bases are TGTGCCAGCAGCCCCCTCCGGACTAGCGGGGGGTCCTACAATGAGCAGTTCTTC. Its translation is CASSPLRTSGGSYNEQFF.

This chain connects TRBV6-1 to TRBJ1-2; no firm D call. Looked up from germline, CDR1 is MNHNS and CDR2 is SASEGT. This CDR3 spans 12 amino acids. Between the trimmed V and J ends, which lost 4 bases and 7 bases, there was a span of 10 bases. CDR3 bases: TGTGCCAGCAGTGGAGAGTATACTGGCTACACCTTC. This translates into CASSGEYTGYTF.

The chain carries TRBV28 and TRBJ1-3; 11 bases fit TRBD1. There are 21 residues in the CDR3. Germline V gene data show CDR1 as MDHEN and CDR2 as SYDVKM. The trim removed 5 bases at V and 0 bases at J, leaving 18 bases unmatched. CDR3 sequence (DNA): TGTGCCAGCAGTCCCCTAGGACGGACAGGGGGCAGACCATTCTCTGGAAACACCATATATTTT. Amino acids: CASSPLGRTGGRPFSGNTIYF. The full variable domain, its missing parts supplied by reference TRBV28 and TRBJ1-3, is DVKVTQSSRYLVKRTGEKVFLECVQDMDHENMFWYRQDPGLGLRLIYFSYDVKMKEKGDIPEGYSVSREKKERFSLILESASTNQTSMYLCASSPLGRTGGRPFSGNTIYFGEGSWLTVV.

The chain employs TRBV5-1 and TRBJ1-1; perhaps TRBD1 as D (6 bases). Trimming left V 0 bases short and J 7 bases short, with 19 bases between. The CDR3 length is 16 residues. In germline, CDR1 is SGHRS, CDR2 YFSETQ. The DNA for the CDR3 is TGCGCCAGCAGCTTGGCCCCGGTTGGGGGCGTACATGAAGCTTTCTTT. Encoded protein: CASSLAPVGGVHEAFF.

The V and J genes are TRBV11-2 and TRBJ2-1, with 8 bases identical to TRBD2. This CDR3 has 19 residues. After removal of 2 bases from V and 7 bases from J, the junction contained 19 bases not matched to a gene. Germline lookup yields CDR1 SGHAT and CDR2 FQNNGV. DNA of the CDR3: TGTGCCAGCAGCTTATATTTTACTAGCGGTCCCGGTCAACGGAATGAGCAGTTCTTC. It encodes CASSLYFTSGPGQRNEQFF.

About this clone itself: Other DNA sequences in the sample encode the same CDR3. The V gene is TRBV9, the J gene TRBJ2-1; D remains unclear. V shed 4 bases and J shed 7 bases, with 12 bases lying between them. The CDR3 totals 13 residues. Germline assignment: CDR1 SGDLS and CDR2 YYNGEE. The CDR3 loop is CASSPDPRNEQFF. CDR3 coding DNA: TGTGCCAGCAGCCCGGACCCGCGGAATGAGCAGTTCTTC.

The V and J genes are TRBV27 and TRBJ2-1, with TRBD1 matching 10 bases. Germline V gives CDR1 MNHEY, CDR2 SMNVEV (reference sequence). With V trimmed by 5 bases and J by 8 bases, 18 bases remained unmatched. The CDR3 consists of 18 residues. CDR3 region: CASSLIWPRTGGTHEQFF. In DNA, the CDR3 is TGTGCCAGCAGTCTCATATGGCCAAGGACAGGGGGGACCCATGAGCAGTTCTTC.

For the CDR3, the DNA is TGTGCCAGCTCACCATTTGCAGGGCAGGAGACCCAGTACTTC. It codes for CASSPFAGQETQYF. This chain joins TRBV18 and TRBJ2-5; tentative D call: TRBD1 (5 bases). With 2 bases removed from V and 5 bases from J, the gap between germline ends came to 12 bases. Germline V gene lookup returns CDR1 KGHSH and CDR2 LQKENI. This CDR3 is 14 amino acids long.

This chain connects TRBV27 to TRBJ2-7; 7 bases fit TRBD2. CDR3 size: 16 residues. The germline V gene encodes CDR1 MNHEY and CDR2 SMNVEV (reference sequence). J was trimmed by 4 bases and V by 4 bases; bases with no gene match: 13. The CDR3 reads CASSSGAAGWAYEQYF. CDR3 nucleotides: TGTGCCAGCAGTTCGGGTGCAGCGGGATGGGCATACGAGCAGTACTTC.

J is TRBJ2-3 and V is TRBV19, with a weak D call TRBD2 (6 bases). The CDR3 spans 15 residues. CDR1 is LNHDA, CDR2 SQIVND, per germline (reference sequence). The V and J ends lost 10 bases and 1 base respectively, with 18 bases between them. The CDR3 protein is CATNWGSGGTDTQYF. CDR3 DNA: TGTGCCACTAATTGGGGTAGCGGAGGCACAGATACGCAGTATTTT.

The chain links TRBV28 to TRBJ2-7, with 10 bases fitting TRBD1. V was clipped by 8 bases and J by 3 bases; unmatched bases: 10. CDR3 length: 15 residues. CDR1 is MDHEN, CDR2 SYDVKM, per germline. CDR3 sequence: CASGTTGTGDYEQYF. DNA of the CDR3: TGTGCCAGCGGTACCACAGGGACAGGGGACTACGAGCAGTACTTC.